This T cell receptor (beta chain) was recorded in a study of T cell repertoires in cytomegalovirus infection. In the study overall: Carrying CMV and the relevant HLA type showed in public TCR beta signatures.

The CDR3 covers 12 residues. Trimming cost V 6 bases and J 5 bases; bases outside gene matches: 1. From germline, CDR1 is MDHEN and CDR2 SYDVKM. TCRdb analysed the reads with MiXCR anew, one entry per CDR3 protein. The sample consists of a few hundred thousand distinct CDR3 sequences, approximately 15% of them appearing once. This clonotype was seen repeatedly, ten times or more. This chain joins TRBV28 and TRBJ1-5; 7 bases fit TRBD1. The specimen was PBMCs. The sequence was obtained from a human donor in good health (CMV status not recorded). Some clones in this sample may be carry-over from other donors' samples. CDR3: CASRTGYQPQHF. In DNA, the CDR3 is TGTGCCAGCAGGACAGGGTATCAGCCCCAGCATTTT.